The T cell receptor beta chain described here comes from a study of cytomegalovirus exposure and HLA in healthy donors. Study conclusions and caveats: Reportedly, diagnosis of cytomegalovirus status by the classifier showed high specificity and sensitivity. There was a cluster of highly shared sequence variants that was likely a sequencing artifact.

Of note for this clone: Its target is not known.

The germline V gene encodes CDR1 LNHDA and CDR2 SQIVND (reference sequence). V lost 1 base and J 0 bases, leaving 6 bases between the germline ends. This CDR3 has 15 residues. With 60 Vbeta and 13 Jbeta primers, the PCR was carried out. Data came from immunoSEQ multiplex PCR; TCRdb stores just in-frame clones and leaves some out. The sample contains roughly 100,000 clones, approximately 66% of which appear only once. The receptor comes from a woman aged 50 to 60 in good health and CMV-seronegative. This rearrangement joins TRBV19 to TRBJ1-4; D remains unclear. Sample: PBMCs. CDR3 DNA: TGTGCCAGTAGTATAGCAGGATCAACTAATGAAAAACTGTTTTTT. This gives the protein CASSIAGSTNEKLFF.